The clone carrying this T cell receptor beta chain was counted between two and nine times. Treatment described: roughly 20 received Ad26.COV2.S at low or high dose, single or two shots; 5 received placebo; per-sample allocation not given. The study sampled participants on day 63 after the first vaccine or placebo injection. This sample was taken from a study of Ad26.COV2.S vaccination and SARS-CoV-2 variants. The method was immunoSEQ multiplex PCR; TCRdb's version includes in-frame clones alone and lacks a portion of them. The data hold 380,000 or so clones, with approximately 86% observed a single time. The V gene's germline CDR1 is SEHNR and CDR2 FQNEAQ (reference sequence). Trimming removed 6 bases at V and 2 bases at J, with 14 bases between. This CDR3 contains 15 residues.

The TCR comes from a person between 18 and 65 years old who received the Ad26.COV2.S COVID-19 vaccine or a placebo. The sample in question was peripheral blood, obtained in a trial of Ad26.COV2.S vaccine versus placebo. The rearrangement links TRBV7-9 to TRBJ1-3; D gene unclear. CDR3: CASRREGSTGNTIYF. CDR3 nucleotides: TGTGCCAGCAGGAGGGAGGGCAGCACTGGAAACACCATATATTTT.